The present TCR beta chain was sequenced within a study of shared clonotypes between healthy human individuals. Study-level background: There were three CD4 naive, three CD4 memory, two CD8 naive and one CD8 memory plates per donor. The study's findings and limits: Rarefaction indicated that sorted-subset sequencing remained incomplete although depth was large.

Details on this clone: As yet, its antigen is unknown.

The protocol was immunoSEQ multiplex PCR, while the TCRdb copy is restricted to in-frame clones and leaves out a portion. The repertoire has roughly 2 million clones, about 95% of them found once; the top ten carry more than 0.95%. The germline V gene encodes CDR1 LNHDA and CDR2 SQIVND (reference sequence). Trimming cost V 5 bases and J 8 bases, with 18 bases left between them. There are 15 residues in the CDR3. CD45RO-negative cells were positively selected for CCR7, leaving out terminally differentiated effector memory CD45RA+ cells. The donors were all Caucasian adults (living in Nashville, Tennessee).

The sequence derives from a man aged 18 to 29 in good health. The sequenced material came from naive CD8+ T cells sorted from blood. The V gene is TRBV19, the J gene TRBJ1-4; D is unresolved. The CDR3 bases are TGTGCCAGTAGTCCCGATTATGAAGGACGGGAAAAACTGTTTTTT. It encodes CASSPDYEGREKLFF.